This T cell receptor beta chain was observed in a study of cytomegalovirus exposure and HLA in healthy donors. Study-wide findings and caveats: Later genetic work tied a missense DCLRE1C variant to beta-chain V and J trimming. A later analysis showed that HLA-associated TCR beta chains had undergone more clonal expansion than equally common others.

Nominal health characterized the donors when sampled, though unrecorded immune exposures were likely. Remarks on this clone: The antigen is unknown.

The germline gives CDR1 SNHLY, CDR2 FYNNEI. The CDR3 runs 16 residues. Trimming took 6 bases from V and 7 from J; bases not matched to a gene: 16. Both 60 Vbeta primers and 13 Jbeta primers went into the PCR. The assay was immunoSEQ multiplex PCR, and TCRdb's table has in-frame clones only and misses some. The sample gives 150,000 to 200,000 clones, just under 80% of which show up once; 7% is in the top ten. The receptor comes from a woman aged 40 to 50 in good health and CMV-seropositive. Sequencing input: PBMCs. V usage is TRBV2 and J usage is TRBJ2-7; the match to TRBD1 covers 9 bases. DNA for the CDR3: TGTGCCAGCAGGAGGGGGACAGGGAATCAGTCGGGAGAGCAGTACTTC. Translation: CASRRGTGNQSGEQYF. The full variable domain, with the rest looked up from reference TRBV2 and TRBJ2-7, is EPEVTQTPSHQVTQMGQEVILRCVPISNHLYFYWYRQILGQKVEFLVSFYNNEISEKSEIFDDQFSVERPDGSNFTLKIRSTKLEDSAMYFCASRRGTGNQSGEQYFGPGTRLTVT.